A single sample gave rise to the 30 T cell receptor beta chains below, sequenced in a study of early T cells in non-severe SARS-CoV-2 infection. MiXCR, applied by TCRdb to the 5' RACE reads, yields one record per CDR3 protein. The table lists approximately 66,000 distinct CDR3 sequences, roughly an eighth of them singletons. The specimen was whole blood. These receptors were obtained from an adult who was a healthcare worker with PCR-confirmed SARS-CoV-2 infection or an uninfected control (not recorded which).

The V call is TRBV4-3, the J call TRBJ2-3; D is possibly TRBD1 (6 bases). V lost 4 bases and J 4 bases, leaving 12 bases between the germline ends. The CDR3 extends over 14 amino acids. Germline values: CDR1 LGHNA, CDR2 YSLEER. CDR3 loop: CASSRDIGADTQYF. DNA of the CDR3: TGCGCCAGCAGCCGGGACATCGGCGCAGATACGCAGTATTTT.

A word on this clonotype: This may arise from a read error, as a much more abundant clone is one base away. V and J are TRBV6-6 and TRBJ2-3, with TRBD2 matching 8 bases. The CDR3 covers 15 residues. CDR1 MNHNY and CDR2 SVGAGI come from the germline V gene (reference sequence). In nucleotides, the CDR3 is TGTGTCAGCAGTTACTCTAGCGGGAGCACAGATACGCAGTATTTT. Its protein is CVSSYSSGSTDTQYF.

In this sample, this clonotype turned up many times. The chain recombines TRBV30 with TRBJ2-6, with D tentatively TRBD1 (6 bases). This CDR3 contains 16 residues. Germline V lookup: CDR1 GTSNPN, CDR2 SVGIG (reference sequence). Trimming cost V 3 bases and J 0 bases, with 12 bases left between them. CDR3 in amino acids: CAWSATGASGANVLTF. As DNA, the CDR3 is TGTGCCTGGAGCGCGACAGGAGCCTCTGGGGCCAACGTCCTGACTTTC.

This clonotype occurred many times. This chain joins TRBV6-1 and TRBJ1-1, with TRBD1 identical over 9 bases. The germline V gene encodes CDR1 MNHNS and CDR2 SASEGT. The CDR3 is 13 amino acids. Trimming removed 11 bases from V and 1 base from J; junction bases left unmatched: 5. CDR3: CAGSTGGNTEAFF. The CDR3 nucleotides are TGTGCCGGATCGACAGGGGGGAACACTGAAGCTTTCTTT.

In this sample, this clonotype turned up a few times. The chain is built from TRBV5-6 and TRBJ2-3, with 7 bases aligning to TRBD2. CDR3 size: 16 residues. Trimming removed 6 bases from V and 0 bases from J; junction bases left unmatched: 10. CDR1 SGHDT and CDR2 YYEEEE come from the germline V gene. In DNA form, the CDR3 reads TGTGCCAGCACCGCTTGGGGGGGATATAGCACAGATACGCAGTATTTT. It translates to CASTAWGGYSTDTQYF.

This clonotype turned up a few times. This chain's CDR3 is CASSWTSYTDTQYF. The DNA of the CDR3 is TGTGCCAGCAGCTGGACATCGTACACAGATACGCAGTATTTT. This chain uses TRBV7-8 with TRBJ2-3, with D possibly matching TRBD1 (5 bases). The V end lost 4 bases, the J end lost 2 bases, and 10 bases lay between the germline ends. This CDR3 spans 14 amino acids. CDR1 is SGHVS and CDR2 is FQNEAQ in the germline V gene.

The chain has TRBV7-9 and TRBJ2-1, with 8 nucleotides matching TRBD2. Losses at the gene ends were 1 base for V and 6 bases for J; bases not matched to a gene: 11. The length of the CDR3 is 17 residues. Germline V gene data show CDR1 as SEHNR and CDR2 as FQNEAQ (reference sequence). CDR3 region: CASSLDRELAVINEQFF. The DNA of the CDR3 is TGTGCCAGCAGCTTAGATAGGGAACTAGCGGTGATCAATGAGCAGTTCTTC. The full variable domain, in which reference TRBV7-9 and TRBJ2-1 provide the parts outside the CDR3, is DTGVSQNPRHKITKRGQNVTFRCDPISEHNRLYWYRQTLGQGPEFLTYFQNEAQLEKSRLLSDRFSAERPKGSFSTLEIQRTEQGDSAMYLCASSLDRELAVINEQFFGPGTRLTVL.

The chain employs TRBV4-1 and TRBJ1-2; D not certain. Trimming shortened V by 1 base and J by 4 bases, and 16 bases separated the two germline ends. This CDR3 is built from 16 residues. Germline lookup yields CDR1 MGHRA and CDR2 YSYEKL. The CDR3 nucleotides read TGCGCCAGCAGCCAAGTCGGGAGAGGAGCCCCCTATGGCTACACCTTC. Translated: CASSQVGRGAPYGYTF.

This clonotype appeared many times. The chain has TRBV7-6 and TRBJ2-3, with D uncertain. Trimming took off 0 bases at V and 3 bases at J, with 10 bases between the two ends. Per germline, CDR1 SGHVS and CDR2 FNYEAQ. The CDR3 sequence is 15 residues long. The CDR3 DNA is TGTGCCAGCAGCTTAGCGGACCTGGGTACAGATACGCAGTATTTT. This encodes CASSLADLGTDTQYF.

Many counts were recorded for this clonotype. The chain has TRBV29-1 and TRBJ2-3, with D possibly matching TRBD2 (6 bases). Trimming removed 7 bases from V and 2 bases from J, with 13 bases in between. CDR1 is SQVTM, CDR2 ANQGSEA, per germline. The CDR3 covers 13 residues. Here the CDR3 DNA reads TGCAGCGGGAGGGGACGCCTCACAGATACGCAGTATTTT. Protein product: CSGRGRLTDTQYF.

This clonotype was seen more than once but under ten times. The CDR3 spells CSGRGTSVRYNEQFF. As DNA, the CDR3 is TGCAGCGGGAGGGGCACTAGCGTAAGATACAATGAGCAGTTCTTC. The J gene is TRBJ2-1, the V gene TRBV29-1; 7 nucleotides line up with TRBD2. The V and J ends lost 7 bases and 4 bases, in that order; junction bases with no gene match: 13. Germline lookup yields CDR1 SQVTM and CDR2 ANQGSEA. The CDR3 loop spans 15 amino acids.

There are many counts of this clonotype. The chain recombines TRBV18 with TRBJ1-3; perhaps TRBD1 as D (5 bases). This CDR3 region has 14 residues. V lost 3 bases to trimming and J lost 5 bases, with 11 bases between them. Germline CDR1 KGHSH, CDR2 LQKENI. CDR3 loop: CASSPGADRNTIYF. The CDR3 DNA reads TGTGCCAGCTCACCTGGGGCCGACAGAAACACCATATATTTT.

This clonotype was counted between two and nine times. This chain connects TRBV7-6 to TRBJ2-7, with 7 bases matching TRBD2. CDR1 and CDR2 (germline): SGHVS, FNYEAQ. V shed 1 base and J 2 bases; nucleotides not matched to a gene: 2. The CDR3 has 14 residues. CDR3 DNA: TGTGCCAGCAGCTTAGGGAGCGGGACCTACGAGCAGTACTTC. This codes for CASSLGSGTYEQYF.

This clonotype was seen at least ten times. The J gene is TRBJ1-3, the V gene TRBV6-5, with D tentatively TRBD1 (6 bases). Germline CDR1 reads MNHEY; CDR2 reads SVGAGI. Deletions cut 5 bases from V and 4 bases from J, with 15 bases between. This CDR3 contains 15 residues. The CDR3 spells CASSRDNSKGNTIYF. Here the CDR3 DNA reads TGTGCCAGCAGTCGGGACAACTCGAAAGGAAACACCATATATTTT.

This clonotype turned up a few times. The chain has TRBV20-1 and TRBJ1-1, with a tentative D call TRBD1 (6 bases). Germline CDR1 is DFQATT and CDR2 is SNEGSKA (reference sequence). V dropped 6 bases and J dropped 3 bases, with 20 bases sitting between them. The CDR3 runs to 15 residues. The CDR3: CSAAEGGLRDTEAFF. CDR3 bases: TGCAGTGCCGCCGAGGGGGGCTTGAGGGACACTGAAGCTTTCTTT.

The rearrangement links TRBV9 to TRBJ1-2; TRBD1 agrees at 7 bases. Trimming cost V 4 bases and J 3 bases; bases outside gene matches: 3. Germline assignment: CDR1 SGDLS and CDR2 YYNGEE. CDR3 length: 13 residues. The CDR3 DNA reads TGTGCCAGCAGCTCACAGGGGTACTATGGCTACACCTTC. Translation gives CASSSQGYYGYTF.

Only a few counts were recorded for this clonotype. The gene calls are TRBV7-8 and TRBJ2-2; D is unresolved. Germline V lookup: CDR1 SGHVS, CDR2 FQNEAQ. The CDR3 totals 16 residues. Deletions cut 6 bases from V and 0 bases from J, with 14 bases between. The CDR3 nucleotides are TGTGCCAGCAGTTTTCAAGCGACGACGAACACCGGGGAGCTGTTTTTT. It yields the protein CASSFQATTNTGELFF.

There are many counts of this clonotype. The CDR3 DNA is TGTGCCAGCAGTGGGGGGAGTAATTCACCCCTCCACTTT. Amino acids: CASSGGSNSPLHF. V and J are TRBV6-4 and TRBJ1-6; D is perhaps TRBD1 (5 bases). The germline gives CDR1 MRHNA, CDR2 SNTAGT. The CDR3 contains 13 residues. V was pared by 4 bases and J by 6 bases, with 7 bases between.

By proportion, this clonotype is medium-sized. The chain combines TRBV27 with TRBJ2-7; 10 positions match TRBD2. Germline lookup yields CDR1 MNHEY and CDR2 SMNVEV (reference sequence). This CDR3 spans 15 amino acids. The trim removed 6 bases at V and 3 bases at J, leaving 8 bases unmatched. CDR3 region: CASSPVSGGIYEQYF. CDR3 DNA sequence: TGTGCCAGCAGCCCGGTTAGCGGGGGGATCTACGAGCAGTACTTC.

This chain connects TRBV3-1 to TRBJ2-7, with a weak D call TRBD2 (5 bases). V lost 4 bases to trimming and J lost 2 bases, with 9 bases between them. This CDR3 has 13 amino acids. The germline CDR1 and CDR2 sequences are LGHDT and YNNKEL (reference sequence). CDR3 residues: CASSRKGAYEQYF. For the CDR3, the DNA is TGTGCCAGCAGCCGTAAGGGAGCCTACGAGCAGTACTTC.

This clonotype came up many times. The chain couples TRBV20-1 to TRBJ2-1, with TRBD2 matching over 7 bases. Germline values: CDR1 DFQATT, CDR2 SNEGSKA (reference sequence). The V gene end was trimmed by 5 bases and the J gene end by 4 bases; junction bases not matched to a gene: 11. CDR3 length: 15 amino acids. The CDR3 spells CSAGAGELAYNEQFF. The CDR3 DNA is TGCAGTGCTGGGGCGGGGGAGCTTGCGTACAATGAGCAGTTCTTC.

This clonotype was recorded many times. The chain combines TRBV6-5 with TRBJ2-6; 7 bases map to TRBD1. CDR3 length: 15 amino acids. Trimming removed 0 bases from V and 12 bases from J; junction bases left unmatched: 8. The germline V gene encodes CDR1 MNHEY and CDR2 SVGAGI. This CDR3 is CASSYSTGQPLVLTF. In DNA form, the CDR3 reads TGTGCCAGCAGTTACTCGACGGGACAGCCGCTCGTCCTGACTTTC.

The chain is built from TRBV7-2 and TRBJ1-6; D might be TRBD1 (6 bases). CDR3 length: 16 residues. V was trimmed by 5 bases and J by 5 bases, leaving 16 bases between them. Germline V CDR1 and CDR2: SGHTA, FQGNSA. CDR3 sequence (DNA): TGTGCCAGCAGCGGCCGGCGGGGGCATAATAATTCACCCCTCCACTTT. Amino acid sequence: CASSGRRGHNNSPLHF.

The chain has TRBV29-1 and TRBJ1-1; no reliable D call. V was pared by 6 bases and J by 0 bases, with 11 bases between. Germline loops: CDR1 SQVTM, CDR2 ANQGSEA. The CDR3 spans 13 residues. CDR3 loop: CSVVRPMNTEAFF. The DNA for the CDR3 is TGCAGCGTCGTGCGTCCGATGAACACTGAAGCTTTCTTT.

The rearrangement uses TRBV18 and TRBJ2-2; TRBD1 matches at 9 bases. This CDR3 spans 16 amino acids. Unmatched junction bases numbered 8, after V lost 4 bases and J lost 5 bases. Germline assignment: CDR1 KGHSH and CDR2 LQKENI. CDR3 amino acids: CASSLAGTGRTGELFF. DNA of the CDR3: TGTGCCAGCTCACTCGCCGGGACAGGGAGGACCGGGGAGCTGTTTTTT.

V usage is TRBV4-2 and J usage is TRBJ2-7; D possibly corresponds to TRBD1 (6 bases). The CDR3 has 15 amino acids. Trimming removed 5 bases at V and 2 bases at J, with 16 bases between. Germline V gene data show CDR1 as LGHNA and CDR2 as YNFKEQ. The CDR3 protein is CASSTSATGTYEQYF. CDR3 bases: TGTGCCAGCAGCACCTCCGCTACAGGGACCTACGAGCAGTACTTC.

This clonotype was counted only a few times. V usage is TRBV28 and J usage is TRBJ2-7; 12 nucleotides agree with TRBD2. Germline V gene data show CDR1 as MDHEN and CDR2 as SYDVKM. Trimming took 2 bases from V and 5 from J; bases not matched to a gene: 4. The CDR3 has 15 residues. CDR3 bases: TGTGCCAGCAGTTTACTAGCGGGAGGGATCCACGAGCAGTACTTC. This translates into CASSLLAGGIHEQYF. Together with reference TRBV28 and TRBJ2-7, the CDR3 gives the full variable domain: DVKVTQSSRYLVKRTGEKVFLECVQDMDHENMFWYRQDPGLGLRLIYFSYDVKMKEKGDIPEGYSVSREKKERFSLILESASTNQTSMYLCASSLLAGGIHEQYFGPGTRLTVT.

This clonotype was counted at least ten times. The chain joins TRBV6-5 to TRBJ2-1, with 7 bases lining up with TRBD2. The CDR3 sequence is 17 residues long. J lost 5 bases, V lost 5 bases, and 15 bases had no gene match. Looked up from germline, CDR1 is MNHEY and CDR2 is SVGAGI. The CDR3 protein is CASSATGGLVLDNEQFF. The CDR3 DNA follows: TGTGCCAGCAGTGCCACCGGCGGACTAGTTCTCGACAATGAGCAGTTCTTC.

The genes are TRBV20-1 and TRBJ2-3; 7 nucleotides match TRBD1. Germline CDR1 is DFQATT and CDR2 is SNEGSKA (reference sequence). This CDR3 comprises 14 residues. Trimming took 3 bases from V and 3 from J; bases not matched to a gene: 6. The CDR3 loop is CSASEGRGTDTQYF. In DNA, the CDR3 is TGCAGTGCTAGCGAGGGCAGGGGGACAGATACGCAGTATTTT.

The CDR3 reads CASSSWGADTEAFF. As DNA, the CDR3 is TGTGCCAGCAGCTCCTGGGGGGCGGACACTGAAGCTTTCTTT. The V and J genes are TRBV11-3 and TRBJ1-1; D perhaps matches TRBD1 (6 bases). Trimming pared 4 bases from V and 3 bases from J, leaving 12 bases between. Germline CDR1 reads SGHNT; CDR2 reads YENEEA. The CDR3 consists of 14 residues.